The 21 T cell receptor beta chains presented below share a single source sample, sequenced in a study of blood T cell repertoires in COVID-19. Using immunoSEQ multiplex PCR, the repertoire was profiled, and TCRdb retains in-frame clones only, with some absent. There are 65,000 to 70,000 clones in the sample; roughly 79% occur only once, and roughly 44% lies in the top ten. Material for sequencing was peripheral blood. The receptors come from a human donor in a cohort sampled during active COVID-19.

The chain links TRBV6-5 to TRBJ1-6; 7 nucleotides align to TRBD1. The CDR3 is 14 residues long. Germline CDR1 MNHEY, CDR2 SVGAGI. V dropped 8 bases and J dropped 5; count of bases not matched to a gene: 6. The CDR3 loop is CASVWTGDNSPLHF. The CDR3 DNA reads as TGTGCCAGCGTCTGGACAGGTGATAATTCACCCCTCCACTTT.

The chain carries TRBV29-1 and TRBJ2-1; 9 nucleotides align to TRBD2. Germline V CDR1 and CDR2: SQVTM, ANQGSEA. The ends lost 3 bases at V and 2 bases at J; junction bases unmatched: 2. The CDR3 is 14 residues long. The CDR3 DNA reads TGCAGCGTTGACCCTAGCGGGACCTACAATGAGCAGTTCTTC. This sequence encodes CSVDPSGTYNEQFF.

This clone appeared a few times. In DNA form, the CDR3 reads TGTGCCAGCCCCGGGCGGGCGGATAACACTGAAGCTTTCTTT. Translated, it gives CASPGRADNTEAFF. The gene calls are TRBV28 and TRBJ1-1; D gene unclear. This CDR3 contains 14 residues. Germline-derived CDR1 and CDR2 are MDHEN and SYDVKM. Trimming took off 8 bases at V and 2 bases at J, with 15 bases between the two ends.

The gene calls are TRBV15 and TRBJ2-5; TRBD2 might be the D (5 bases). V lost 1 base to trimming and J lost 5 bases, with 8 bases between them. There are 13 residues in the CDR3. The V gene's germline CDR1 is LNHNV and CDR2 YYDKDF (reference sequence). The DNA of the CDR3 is TGTGCCACCAGCAGAGGGGGAGAGGAGACCCAGTACTTC. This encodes CATSRGGEETQYF.

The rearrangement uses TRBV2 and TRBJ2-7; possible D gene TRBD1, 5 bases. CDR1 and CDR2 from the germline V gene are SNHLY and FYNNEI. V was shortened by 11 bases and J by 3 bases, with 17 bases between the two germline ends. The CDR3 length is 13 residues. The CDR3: CAGAGLGNYEQYF. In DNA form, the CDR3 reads TGTGCCGGGGCAGGGTTGGGGAACTACGAGCAGTACTTC.

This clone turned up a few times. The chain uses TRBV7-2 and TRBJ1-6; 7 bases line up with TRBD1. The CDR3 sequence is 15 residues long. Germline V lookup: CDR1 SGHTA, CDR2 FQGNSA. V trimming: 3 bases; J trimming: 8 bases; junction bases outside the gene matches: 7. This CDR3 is CASSFRGPGDSPLHF. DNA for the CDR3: TGTGCCAGCAGCTTTAGGGGGCCCGGTGATTCACCCCTCCACTTT. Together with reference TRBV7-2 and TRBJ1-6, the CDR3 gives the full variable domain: GAGVSQSPSNKVTEKGKDVELRCDPISGHTALYWYRQSLGQGLEFLIYFQGNSAPDKSGLPSDRFSAERTGGSVSTLTIQRTQQEDSAVYLCASSFRGPGDSPLHFGNGTRLTVT.

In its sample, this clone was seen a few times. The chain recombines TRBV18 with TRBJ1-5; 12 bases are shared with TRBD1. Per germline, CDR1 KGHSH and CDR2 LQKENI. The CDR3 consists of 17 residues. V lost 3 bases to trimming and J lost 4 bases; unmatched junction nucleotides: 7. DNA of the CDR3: TGTGCCAGCTCACCGGGACAGGGGGCGGGGGTAAATCAGCCCCAGCATTTT. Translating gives CASSPGQGAGVNQPQHF.

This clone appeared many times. Here the CDR3 reads CASSEQDRSEQYF. CDR3 in DNA: TGTGCCAGCAGTGAGCAGGATAGATCCGAGCAGTACTTC. The chain combines TRBV2 with TRBJ2-7, with unresolved D. CDR1 SNHLY and CDR2 FYNNEI come from the germline V gene. Trimming removed 3 bases from V and 6 bases from J, with 12 bases in between. The CDR3 runs 13 residues.

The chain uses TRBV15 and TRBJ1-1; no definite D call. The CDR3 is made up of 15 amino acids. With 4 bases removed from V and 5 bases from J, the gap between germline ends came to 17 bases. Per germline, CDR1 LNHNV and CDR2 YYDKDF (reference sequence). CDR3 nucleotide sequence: TGTGCCACCAGCACCCGTCCCGGAGGAAAGACTGAAGCTTTCTTT. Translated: CATSTRPGGKTEAFF.

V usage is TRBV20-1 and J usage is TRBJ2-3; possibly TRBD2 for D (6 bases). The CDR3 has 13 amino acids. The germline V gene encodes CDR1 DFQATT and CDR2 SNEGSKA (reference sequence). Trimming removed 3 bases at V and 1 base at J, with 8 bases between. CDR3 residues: CSASPSGTDTQYF. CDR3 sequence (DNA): TGCAGTGCTAGTCCTAGCGGCACAGATACGCAGTATTTT.

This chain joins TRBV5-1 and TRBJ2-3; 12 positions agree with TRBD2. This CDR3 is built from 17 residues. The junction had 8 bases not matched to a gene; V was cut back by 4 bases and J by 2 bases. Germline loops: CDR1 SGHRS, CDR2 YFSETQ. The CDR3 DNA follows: TGCGCCAGCAGCCTGACTAGCGGGAGTGGAGTCACAGATACGCAGTATTTT. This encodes CASSLTSGSGVTDTQYF. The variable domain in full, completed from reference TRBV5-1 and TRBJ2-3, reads KAGVTQTPRYLIKTRGQQVTLSCSPISGHRSVSWYQQTPGQGLQFLFEYFSETQRNKGNFPGRFSGRQFSNSRSEMNVSTLELGDSALYLCASSLTSGSGVTDTQYFGPGTRLTVL.

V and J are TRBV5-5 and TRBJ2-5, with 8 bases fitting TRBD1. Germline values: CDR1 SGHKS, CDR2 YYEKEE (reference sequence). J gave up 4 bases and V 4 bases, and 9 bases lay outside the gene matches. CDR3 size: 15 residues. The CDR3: CASSGDRTNRETQYF. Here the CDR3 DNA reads TGTGCCAGCAGCGGGGACAGGACCAATCGAGAGACCCAGTACTTC.

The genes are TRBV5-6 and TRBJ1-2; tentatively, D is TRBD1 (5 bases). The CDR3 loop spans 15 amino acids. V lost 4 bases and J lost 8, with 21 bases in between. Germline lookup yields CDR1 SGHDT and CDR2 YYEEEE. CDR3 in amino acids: CASSPGGSVPNGYTF. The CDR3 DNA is TGTGCCAGCAGCCCCGGGGGATCAGTCCCAAACGGCTACACCTTC.

This CDR3 reads CASSWGQSTDTQYF. The CDR3 DNA follows: TGTGCCAGCAGTTGGGGACAGAGCACAGATACGCAGTATTTT. V is TRBV5-8 and J is TRBJ2-3; TRBD1 matches 7 bases. The CDR3 spans 14 residues. Trimming at V came to 5 bases and at J to 0 bases, leaving 3 bases not matched to a gene. The germline V gene encodes CDR1 SGHTS and CDR2 YDEGEE.

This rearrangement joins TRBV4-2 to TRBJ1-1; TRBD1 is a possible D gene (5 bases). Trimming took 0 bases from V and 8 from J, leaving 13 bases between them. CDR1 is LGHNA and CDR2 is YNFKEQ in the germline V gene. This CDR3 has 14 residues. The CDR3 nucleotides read TGTGCCAGCAGCCAAGAGCAGGGAAGGAGCGAAGCTTTCTTT. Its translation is CASSQEQGRSEAFF.

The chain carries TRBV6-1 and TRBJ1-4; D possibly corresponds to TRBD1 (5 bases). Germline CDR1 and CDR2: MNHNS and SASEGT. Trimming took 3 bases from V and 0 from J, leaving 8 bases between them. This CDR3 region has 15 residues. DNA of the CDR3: TGTGCCAGCAGTGACCCAGGGACAACTAATGAAAAACTGTTTTTT. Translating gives CASSDPGTTNEKLFF.

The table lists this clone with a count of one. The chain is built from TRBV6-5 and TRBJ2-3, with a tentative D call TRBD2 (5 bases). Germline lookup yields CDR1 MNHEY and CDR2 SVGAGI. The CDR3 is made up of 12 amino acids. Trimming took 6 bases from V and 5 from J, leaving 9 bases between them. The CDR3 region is CASRDFVDTQYF. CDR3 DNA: TGTGCCAGCAGGGACTTCGTAGATACGCAGTATTTT.

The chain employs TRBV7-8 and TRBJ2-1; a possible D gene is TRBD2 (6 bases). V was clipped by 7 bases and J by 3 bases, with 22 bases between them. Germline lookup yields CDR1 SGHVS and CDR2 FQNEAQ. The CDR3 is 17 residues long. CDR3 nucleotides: TGTGCCAGCACTCCCTCCGGGACTGACTTACGCTACAATGAGCAGTTCTTC. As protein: CASTPSGTDLRYNEQFF.

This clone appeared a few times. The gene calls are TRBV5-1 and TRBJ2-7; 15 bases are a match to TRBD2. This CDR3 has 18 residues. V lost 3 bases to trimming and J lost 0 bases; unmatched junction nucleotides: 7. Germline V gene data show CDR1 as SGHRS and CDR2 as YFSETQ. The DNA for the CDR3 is TGCGCCAGCAGCTCTGGACTAGCGGGAGGGCCGAGCTCCTACGAGCAGTACTTC. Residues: CASSSGLAGGPSSYEQYF.

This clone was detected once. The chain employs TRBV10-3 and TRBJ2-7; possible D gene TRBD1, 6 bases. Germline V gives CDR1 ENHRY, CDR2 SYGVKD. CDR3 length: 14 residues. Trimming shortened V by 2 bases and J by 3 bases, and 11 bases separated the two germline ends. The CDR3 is CAISEPGVGYEQYF. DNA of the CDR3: TGTGCCATCAGTGAGCCAGGGGTCGGCTACGAGCAGTACTTC.

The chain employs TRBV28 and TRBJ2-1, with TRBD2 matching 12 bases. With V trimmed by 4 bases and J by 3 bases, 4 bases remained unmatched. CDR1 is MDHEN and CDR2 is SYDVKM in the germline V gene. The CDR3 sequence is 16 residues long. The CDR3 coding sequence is TGTGCCAGCAGTTCACTGACTAGCGGGAGCTACAATGAGCAGTTCTTC. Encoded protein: CASSSLTSGSYNEQFF.